This T cell receptor (beta chain) was profiled in a study of control samples from healthy donors and cancer patients. TCRdb's table, derived via immunoSEQ multiplex PCR, lists solely in-frame clones and lacks some. The sample lists fewer than 90,000 clones, 70% to 90% seen once, with more than 5% in the top ten. CDR1 and CDR2 (germline): MNHNS, SASEGT. The CDR3 is 16 amino acids. V shed 1 base, J shed 7 bases, and the junction held 4 bases outside the gene matches. The rearrangement uses TRBV6-1 and TRBJ2-1; 13 nucleotides agree with TRBD2. What was sequenced was blood. The source of this sequence is a woman between 50 and 59 years old in good health. CDR3 sequence: CASSEGGGLAGNEQFF. In DNA form, the CDR3 reads TGTGCCAGCAGTGAAGGTGGGGGACTAGCGGGGAATGAGCAGTTCTTC.